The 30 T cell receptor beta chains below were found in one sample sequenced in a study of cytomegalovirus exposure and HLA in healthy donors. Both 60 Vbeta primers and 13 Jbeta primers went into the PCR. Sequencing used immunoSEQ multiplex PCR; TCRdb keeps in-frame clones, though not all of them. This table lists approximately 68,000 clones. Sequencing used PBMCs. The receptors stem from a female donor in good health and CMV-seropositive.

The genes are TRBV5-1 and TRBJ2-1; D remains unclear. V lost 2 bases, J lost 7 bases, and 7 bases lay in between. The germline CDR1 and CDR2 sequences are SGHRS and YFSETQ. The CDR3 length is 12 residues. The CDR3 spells CASSFYGNEQFF. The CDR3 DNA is TGCGCCAGCAGCTTTTACGGGAATGAGCAGTTCTTC.

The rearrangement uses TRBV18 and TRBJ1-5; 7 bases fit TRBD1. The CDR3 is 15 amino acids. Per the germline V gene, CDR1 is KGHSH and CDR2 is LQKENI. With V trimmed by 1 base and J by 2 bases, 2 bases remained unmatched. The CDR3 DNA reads TGTGCCAGCTCACCACTTGGGACAGGCAATCAGCCCCAGCATTTT. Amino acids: CASSPLGTGNQPQHF.

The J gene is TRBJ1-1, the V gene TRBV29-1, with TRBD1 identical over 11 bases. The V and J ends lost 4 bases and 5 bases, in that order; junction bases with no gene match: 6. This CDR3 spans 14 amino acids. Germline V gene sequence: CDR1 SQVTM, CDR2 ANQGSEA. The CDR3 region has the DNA TGCAGCGTTGCTCCCGGGACAGGGGGGACTGAAGCTTTCTTT. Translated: CSVAPGTGGTEAFF.

The CDR3 DNA follows: TGTGCCAGCAGCTGGGGTTTGACAGGGGAGTACAATGAGCAGTTCTTC. Translating it yields CASSWGLTGEYNEQFF. The genes are TRBV11-2 and TRBJ2-1; 8 bases are a match to TRBD1. The V segment lost 4 bases and the J segment 4 bases; nucleotides outside the gene matches: 9. Germline CDR1 and CDR2: SGHAT and FQNNGV. The length of the CDR3 is 16 residues.

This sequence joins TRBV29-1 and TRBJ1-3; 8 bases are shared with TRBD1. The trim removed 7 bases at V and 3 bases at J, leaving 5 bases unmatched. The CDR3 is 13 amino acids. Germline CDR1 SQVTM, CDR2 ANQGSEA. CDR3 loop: CSAADRGGNTIYF. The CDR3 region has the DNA TGCAGCGCCGCCGACAGGGGTGGAAACACCATATATTTT.

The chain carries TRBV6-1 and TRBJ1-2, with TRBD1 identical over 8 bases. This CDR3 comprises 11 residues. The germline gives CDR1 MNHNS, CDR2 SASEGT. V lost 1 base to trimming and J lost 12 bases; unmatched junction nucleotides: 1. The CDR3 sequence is CASSEGQGHTF. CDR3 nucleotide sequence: TGTGCCAGCAGTGAAGGACAGGGGCACACCTTC.

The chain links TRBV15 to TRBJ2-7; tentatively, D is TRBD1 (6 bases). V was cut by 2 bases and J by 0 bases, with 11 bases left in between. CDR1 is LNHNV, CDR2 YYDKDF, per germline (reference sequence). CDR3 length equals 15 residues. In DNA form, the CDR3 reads TGTGCCACCAGCAGAACGGGACAAAACTCCTACGAGCAGTACTTC. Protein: CATSRTGQNSYEQYF.

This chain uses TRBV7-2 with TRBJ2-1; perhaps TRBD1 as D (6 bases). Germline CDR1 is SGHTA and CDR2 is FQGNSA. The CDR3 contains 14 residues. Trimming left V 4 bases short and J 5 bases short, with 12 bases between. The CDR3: CASSSLGHDNEQFF. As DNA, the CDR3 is TGTGCCAGCAGCTCCCTGGGACACGACAATGAGCAGTTCTTC. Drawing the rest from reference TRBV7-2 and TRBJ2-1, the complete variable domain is GAGVSQSPSNKVTEKGKDVELRCDPISGHTALYWYRQSLGQGLEFLIYFQGNSAPDKSGLPSDRFSAERTGGSVSTLTIQRTQQEDSAVYLCASSSLGHDNEQFFGPGTRLTVL.

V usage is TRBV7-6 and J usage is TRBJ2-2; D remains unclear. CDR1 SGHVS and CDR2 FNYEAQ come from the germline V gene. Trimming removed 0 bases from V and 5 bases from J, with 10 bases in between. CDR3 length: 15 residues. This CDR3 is CASSLAERLTGELFF. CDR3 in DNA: TGTGCCAGCAGCTTAGCGGAGCGACTGACCGGGGAGCTGTTTTTT.

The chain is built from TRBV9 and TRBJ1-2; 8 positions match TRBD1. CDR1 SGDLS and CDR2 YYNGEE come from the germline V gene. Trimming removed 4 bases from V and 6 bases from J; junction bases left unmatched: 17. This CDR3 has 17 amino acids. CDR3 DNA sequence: TGTGCCAGCAGCCTAGGAGGGGCTCGGACAGGGTCGGATGGCTACACCTTC. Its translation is CASSLGGARTGSDGYTF.

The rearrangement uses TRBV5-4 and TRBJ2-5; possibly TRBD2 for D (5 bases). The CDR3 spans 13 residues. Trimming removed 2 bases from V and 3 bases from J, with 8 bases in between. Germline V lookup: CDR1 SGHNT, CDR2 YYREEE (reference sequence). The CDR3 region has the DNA TGTGCCAGCAGCTTTAGGCGGGAAGAGACCCAGTACTTC. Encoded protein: CASSFRREETQYF. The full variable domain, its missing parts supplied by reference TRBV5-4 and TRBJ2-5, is ETGVTQSPTHLIKTRGQQVTLRCSSQSGHNTVSWYQQALGQGPQFIFQYYREEENGRGNFPPRFSGLQFPNYSSELNVNALELDDSALYLCASSFRREETQYFGPGTRLLVL.

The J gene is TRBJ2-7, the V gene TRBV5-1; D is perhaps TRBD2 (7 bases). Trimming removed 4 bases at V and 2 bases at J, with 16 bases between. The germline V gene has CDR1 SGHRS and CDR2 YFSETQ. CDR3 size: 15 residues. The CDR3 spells CASSADYGGPYEQYF. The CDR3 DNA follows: TGCGCCAGCAGCGCGGACTACGGGGGGCCCTACGAGCAGTACTTC.

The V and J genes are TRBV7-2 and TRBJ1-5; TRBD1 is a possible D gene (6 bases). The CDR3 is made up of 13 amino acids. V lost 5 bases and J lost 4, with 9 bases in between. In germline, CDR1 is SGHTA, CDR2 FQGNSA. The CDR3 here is CASSPQGNQPQHF. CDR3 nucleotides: TGTGCCAGCAGCCCCCAGGGGAATCAGCCCCAGCATTTT.

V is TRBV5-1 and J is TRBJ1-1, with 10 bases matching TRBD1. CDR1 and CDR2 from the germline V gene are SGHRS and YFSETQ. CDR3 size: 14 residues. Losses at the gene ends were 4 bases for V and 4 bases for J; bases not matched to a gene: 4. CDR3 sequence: CASSPGTGVTEAFF. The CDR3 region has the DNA TGCGCCAGCAGCCCCGGGACAGGGGTCACTGAAGCTTTCTTT.

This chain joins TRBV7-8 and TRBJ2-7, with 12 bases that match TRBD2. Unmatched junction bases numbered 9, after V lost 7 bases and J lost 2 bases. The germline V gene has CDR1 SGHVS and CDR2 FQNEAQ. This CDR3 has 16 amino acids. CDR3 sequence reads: CASTPRTSGDTYEQYF. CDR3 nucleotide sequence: TGTGCCAGCACCCCTAGGACTAGCGGGGATACCTACGAGCAGTACTTC.

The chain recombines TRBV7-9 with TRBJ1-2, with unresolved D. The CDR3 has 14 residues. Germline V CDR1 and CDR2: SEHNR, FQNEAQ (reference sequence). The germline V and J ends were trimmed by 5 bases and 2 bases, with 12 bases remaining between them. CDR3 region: CASSPYHENYGYTF. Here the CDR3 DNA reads TGTGCCAGCAGCCCATATCACGAGAACTATGGCTACACCTTC.

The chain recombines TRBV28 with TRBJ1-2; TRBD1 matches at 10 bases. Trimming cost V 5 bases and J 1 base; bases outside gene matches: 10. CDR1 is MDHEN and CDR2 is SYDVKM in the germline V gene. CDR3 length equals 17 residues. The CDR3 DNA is TGTGCCAGCAGTAACGCCGGATGGACAGGGGGTAACTATGGCTACACCTTC. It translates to CASSNAGWTGGNYGYTF.

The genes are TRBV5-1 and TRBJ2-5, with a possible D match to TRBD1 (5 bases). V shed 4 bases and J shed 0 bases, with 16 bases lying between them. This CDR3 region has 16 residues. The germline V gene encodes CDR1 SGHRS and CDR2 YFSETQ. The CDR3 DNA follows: TGCGCCAGCAGCCTTGGGGCACTGGGGTACCAAGAGACCCAGTACTTC. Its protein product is CASSLGALGYQETQYF.

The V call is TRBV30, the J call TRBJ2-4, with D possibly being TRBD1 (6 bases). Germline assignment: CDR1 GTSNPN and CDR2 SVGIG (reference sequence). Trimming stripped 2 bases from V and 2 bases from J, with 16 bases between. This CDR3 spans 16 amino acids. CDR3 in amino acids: CAWSLDRGGTKNIQYF. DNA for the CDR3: TGTGCCTGGAGTTTGGACAGAGGGGGAACCAAAAACATTCAGTACTTC.

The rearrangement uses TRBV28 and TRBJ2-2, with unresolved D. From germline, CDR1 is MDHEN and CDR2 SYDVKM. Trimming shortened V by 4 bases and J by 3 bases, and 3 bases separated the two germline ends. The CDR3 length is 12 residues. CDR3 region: CASSSYTGELFF. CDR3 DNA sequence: TGTGCCAGCAGTTCTTACACCGGGGAGCTGTTTTTT.

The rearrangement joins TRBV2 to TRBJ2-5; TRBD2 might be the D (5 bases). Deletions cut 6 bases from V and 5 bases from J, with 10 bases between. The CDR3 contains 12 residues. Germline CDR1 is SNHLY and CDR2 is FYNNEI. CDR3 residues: CASREGGETQYF. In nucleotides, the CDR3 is TGTGCCAGCAGAGAGGGCGGGGAGACCCAGTACTTC.

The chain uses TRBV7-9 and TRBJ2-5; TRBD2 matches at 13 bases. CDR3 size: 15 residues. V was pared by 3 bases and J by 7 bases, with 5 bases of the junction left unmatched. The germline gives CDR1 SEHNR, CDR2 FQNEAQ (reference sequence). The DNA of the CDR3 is TGTGCCAGCAGCTTCGGGACTAGCGGGACGGGGACCCAGTACTTC. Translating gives CASSFGTSGTGTQYF.

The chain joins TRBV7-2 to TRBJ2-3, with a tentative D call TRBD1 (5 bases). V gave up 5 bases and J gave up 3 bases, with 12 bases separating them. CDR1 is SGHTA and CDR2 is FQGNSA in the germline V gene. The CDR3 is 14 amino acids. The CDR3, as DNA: TGTGCCAGCAGCCCCAGACAGCTAACAGATACGCAGTATTTT. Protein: CASSPRQLTDTQYF.

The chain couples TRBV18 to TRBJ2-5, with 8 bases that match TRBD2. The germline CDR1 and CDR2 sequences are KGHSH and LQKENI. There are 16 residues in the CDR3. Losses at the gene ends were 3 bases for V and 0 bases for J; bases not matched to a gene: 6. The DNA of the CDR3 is TGTGCCAGCTCACCCCGGGGCGGGAGGTACCAAGAGACCCAGTACTTC. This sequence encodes CASSPRGGRYQETQYF.

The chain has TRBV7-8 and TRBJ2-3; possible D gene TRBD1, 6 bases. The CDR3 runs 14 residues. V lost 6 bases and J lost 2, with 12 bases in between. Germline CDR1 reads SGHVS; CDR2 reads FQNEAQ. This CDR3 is CASSFGQNTDTQYF. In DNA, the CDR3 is TGTGCCAGCAGTTTTGGACAGAACACAGATACGCAGTATTTT. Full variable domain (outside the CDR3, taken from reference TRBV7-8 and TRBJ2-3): GAGVSQSPRYKVAKRGQDVALRCDPISGHVSLFWYQQALGQGPEFLTYFQNEAQLDKSGLPSDRFFAERPEGSVSTLKIQRTQQEDSAVYLCASSFGQNTDTQYFGPGTRLTVL.

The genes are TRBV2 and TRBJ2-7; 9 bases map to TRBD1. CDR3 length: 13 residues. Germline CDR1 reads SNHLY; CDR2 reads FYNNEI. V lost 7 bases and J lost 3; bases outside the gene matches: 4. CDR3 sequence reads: CASKDRGFYEQYF. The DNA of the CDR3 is TGTGCCAGCAAGGACAGGGGCTTCTACGAGCAGTACTTC.

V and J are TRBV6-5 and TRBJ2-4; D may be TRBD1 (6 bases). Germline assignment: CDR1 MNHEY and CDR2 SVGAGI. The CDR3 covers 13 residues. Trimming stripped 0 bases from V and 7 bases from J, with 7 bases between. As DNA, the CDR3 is TGTGCCAGCAGTTACTCGCAGGGGAACATTCAGTACTTC. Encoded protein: CASSYSQGNIQYF.

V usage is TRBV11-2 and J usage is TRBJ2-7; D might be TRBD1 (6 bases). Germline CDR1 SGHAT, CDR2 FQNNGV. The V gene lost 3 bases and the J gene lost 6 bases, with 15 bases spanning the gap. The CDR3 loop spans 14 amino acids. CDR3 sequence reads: CASSFNTGYPEQYF. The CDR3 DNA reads TGTGCCAGCAGCTTTAATACAGGGTACCCCGAGCAGTACTTC.

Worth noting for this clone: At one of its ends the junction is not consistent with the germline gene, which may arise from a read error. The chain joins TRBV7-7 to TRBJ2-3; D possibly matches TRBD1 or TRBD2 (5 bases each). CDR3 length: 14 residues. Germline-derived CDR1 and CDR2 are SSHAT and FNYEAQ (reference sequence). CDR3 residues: CASSLASGTDTQYF. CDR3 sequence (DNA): TGTGCTAGCAGCTTAGCGTCAGGGACAGATACGCAGTATTTT.

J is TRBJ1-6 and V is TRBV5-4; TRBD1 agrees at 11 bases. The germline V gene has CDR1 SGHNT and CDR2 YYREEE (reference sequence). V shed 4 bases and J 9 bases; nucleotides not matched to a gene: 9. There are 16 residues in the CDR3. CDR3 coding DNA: TGTGCCAGCAGCACGGACAGGGGGCATAGGGGTTCACCCCTCCACTTT. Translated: CASSTDRGHRGSPLHF. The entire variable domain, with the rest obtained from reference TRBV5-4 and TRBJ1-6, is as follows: ETGVTQSPTHLIKTRGQQVTLRCSSQSGHNTVSWYQQALGQGPQFIFQYYREEENGRGNFPPRFSGLQFPNYSSELNVNALELDDSALYLCASSTDRGHRGSPLHFGNGTRLTVT.